Listed below are T cell receptor beta chains from one sample, sequenced in a study of T-cell memory formation after mild COVID-19. TCRdb re-derived calls from the 5' RACE reads in MiXCR, one entry per CDR3 protein. The data contain some 290,000 distinct CDR3 sequences, roughly 17% of them singletons. Input material: PBMCs or a T cell subset sorted from them (not recorded which). The receptors were gathered from a man aged 18-30 years who had mild COVID-19 (a few samples of this study predate the infection). Cell type and time point are not known. Each CDR3 is given with its conserved first and last residue. The D gene is left open where the match is weak. Expanded clones get a size class; other rows say once, few or many, or leave the size out.

v_gene: TRBV10-3; abundance: NA; d_gene: NA; j_gene: TRBJ2-3; CDR3nt: TGTGCCATCAGTGAGGGACTCTCGACCACAGATACGCAGTATTTT; CDR3aa: CAISEGLSTTDTQYF
v_gene: TRBV2; abundance: few; d_gene: NA; j_gene: TRBJ2-5; CDR3nt: TGTGCCAGCAGTCCCATGCGGGTACGAGAGACCCAGTACTTC; CDR3aa: CASSPMRVRETQYF
v_gene: TRBV6-5; abundance: few; d_gene: NA; j_gene: TRBJ2-7; CDR3nt: TGTGCCAGCAGTCTACTTCCACGGGACGAGCAGTACTTC; CDR3aa: CASSLLPRDEQYF
v_gene: TRBV5-1; abundance: few; d_gene: TRBD2; j_gene: TRBJ2-5; CDR3nt: TGCGCCAGCAGCTCGCAAGGGACTAAGCAAGAGACCCAGTACTTC; CDR3aa: CASSSQGTKQETQYF
v_gene: TRBV6-1; abundance: few; d_gene: NA; j_gene: TRBJ2-7; CDR3nt: TGTGCCAGCAGTGAAGCCCTCTTCGAGCAGTACTTC; CDR3aa: CASSEALFEQYF
v_gene: TRBV7-9; abundance: NA; d_gene: NA; j_gene: TRBJ2-3; CDR3nt: TGTGCCAGCAGCTTAGGCCCCGCCCAAGATACGCAGTATTTT; CDR3aa: CASSLGPAQDTQYF
v_gene: TRBV5-6; abundance: few; d_gene: NA; j_gene: TRBJ2-5; CDR3nt: TGTGCCAGCAGCAAGGACAGAAGAGAGACCCAGTACTTC; CDR3aa: CASSKDRRETQYF
v_gene: TRBV20-1; abundance: few; d_gene: NA; j_gene: TRBJ2-5; CDR3nt: TGCAGTGCTAGAGTAACAGGATCCTGGGTAGAGACCCAGTACTTC; CDR3aa: CSARVTGSWVETQYF
v_gene: TRBV5-1; abundance: NA; d_gene: NA; j_gene: TRBJ2-2; CDR3nt: TGCGCCAGCAGCTTGGACAGCCTTGCCGGGGAGCTGTTTTTT; CDR3aa: CASSLDSLAGELFF
v_gene: TRBV5-4; abundance: NA; d_gene: NA; j_gene: TRBJ2-3; CDR3nt: TGTGCCAGCAGCTTGGAAGAGGCAGATACGCAGTATTTT; CDR3aa: CASSLEEADTQYF
v_gene: TRBV7-8; abundance: NA; d_gene: TRBD1; j_gene: TRBJ1-2; CDR3nt: TGTGCCAGCAGCTCCATGGGACAGTTCTATGGCTACACCTTC; CDR3aa: CASSSMGQFYGYTF
v_gene: TRBV20-1; abundance: NA; d_gene: TRBD2; j_gene: TRBJ2-2; CDR3nt: TGCAGTGCTCAGAACCAGCGGGGAGCCCTCGGGGAGCTGTTTTTT; CDR3aa: CSAQNQRGALGELFF
v_gene: TRBV5-6; abundance: few; d_gene: TRBD1; j_gene: TRBJ2-7; CDR3nt: TGTGCCAGCAGTTGGGACAGGGGTAGCGAGCAGTACTTC; CDR3aa: CASSWDRGSEQYF
v_gene: TRBV27; abundance: few; d_gene: NA; j_gene: TRBJ2-2; CDR3nt: TGTGCCAGCAGCAAGGCTCGGGCTAGCAACACCGGGGAGCTGTTTTTT; CDR3aa: CASSKARASNTGELFF
v_gene: TRBV4-1; abundance: NA; d_gene: TRBD1; j_gene: TRBJ1-1; CDR3nt: TGCGCCAGCAGCCAAGCGACAGGGCTGAGCACTGAAGCTTTCTTT; CDR3aa: CASSQATGLSTEAFF
v_gene: TRBV6-2/TRBV6-3; abundance: few; d_gene: NA; j_gene: TRBJ1-2; CDR3nt: TGTGCCAGCACCTCGTGGGGCCGGAGCTATGGCTACACCTTC; CDR3aa: CASTSWGRSYGYTF
v_gene: TRBV7-9; abundance: few; d_gene: NA; j_gene: TRBJ2-7; CDR3nt: TGTGCCAGCAGCGTGGACTACGAGCAGTACTTC; CDR3aa: CASSVDYEQYF
v_gene: TRBV5-1; abundance: NA; d_gene: TRBD1; j_gene: TRBJ1-2; CDR3nt: TGCGCCAGCAGCCCCGGGACAGGCGGGGGGTATGGCTACACCTTC; CDR3aa: CASSPGTGGGYGYTF
v_gene: TRBV4-3; abundance: NA; d_gene: NA; j_gene: TRBJ2-2; CDR3nt: TGCGCCAGCAGCCATGATGGATACCCCGTAGTTCCCGGGGAGCTGTTTTTT; CDR3aa: CASSHDGYPVVPGELFF
v_gene: TRBV7-2; abundance: NA; d_gene: TRBD2; j_gene: TRBJ2-1; CDR3nt: TGTGCCAGCAGCCCCCCGGGGGGGCGGGGGGATGAGCAGTTCTTC; CDR3aa: CASSPPGGRGDEQFF
v_gene: TRBV4-3; abundance: many; d_gene: NA; j_gene: TRBJ1-3; CDR3nt: TGCGCCAGCAGCCAAGATTCGGGAAACACCATATATTTT; CDR3aa: CASSQDSGNTIYF
v_gene: TRBV7-2; abundance: few; d_gene: NA; j_gene: TRBJ1-6; CDR3nt: TGTGCCAGCCGAGGGGTGAGCTACTACTATAATTCACCCCTCCACTTT; CDR3aa: CASRGVSYYYNSPLHF
v_gene: TRBV30; abundance: few; d_gene: NA; j_gene: TRBJ2-7; CDR3nt: TGTGCCTGGAGAGGAAACAGTTACGAGCAGTACTTC; CDR3aa: CAWRGNSYEQYF
v_gene: TRBV4-1; abundance: NA; d_gene: NA; j_gene: TRBJ2-1; CDR3nt: TGCGCCAGCAGCCAAGGGGCAGGGGCGCAGTTCTTC; CDR3aa: CASSQGAGAQFF
v_gene: TRBV4-2; abundance: NA; d_gene: NA; j_gene: TRBJ2-4; CDR3nt: TGTGCCAGCAGCCAAGTGAGGACAAACATTCAGTACTTC; CDR3aa: CASSQVRTNIQYF
v_gene: TRBV6-2/TRBV6-3; abundance: many; d_gene: NA; j_gene: TRBJ2-3; CDR3nt: TGTGCCAGCAGGCGTCTCGATACGCAGTATTTT; CDR3aa: CASRRLDTQYF
v_gene: TRBV29-1; abundance: NA; d_gene: TRBD1; j_gene: TRBJ1-2; CDR3nt: TGCAGCGTGCAGACAGGGTATTCCAACTATGGCTACACCTTC; CDR3aa: CSVQTGYSNYGYTF